A single sample gave rise to the 27 T cell receptor beta chains below, sequenced in a study of cytomegalovirus exposure and HLA in healthy donors. Use of 60 Vbeta and 13 Jbeta primers characterized the PCR. Repertoires were generated with immunoSEQ multiplex PCR, while TCRdb's copy carries only in-frame clones and drops some. The sample comprises about 200,000 clones, around 85% of which are singletons, and about 2.5% rests with the top ten. Sequenced input: PBMCs. The receptors originated from a woman in her forties or fifties in good health and CMV-seronegative.

The CDR3 spells CASSSRGGDHEQYF. For the CDR3, the DNA is TGTGCCAGCAGCTCCCGGGGAGGGGATCACGAGCAGTACTTC. This chain links TRBV7-9 with TRBJ2-7; 7 bases are shared with TRBD2. The J segment lost 5 bases and the V segment lost 4 bases, leaving 8 bases of the junction unmatched. The CDR3 is made up of 14 amino acids. Germline CDR1 and CDR2: SEHNR and FQNEAQ (reference sequence).

This clone was recorded only once. The chain has TRBV7-9 and TRBJ2-7; 11 positions agree with TRBD2. CDR1 and CDR2 (germline): SEHNR, FQNEAQ (reference sequence). CDR3 length: 16 residues. V was pared by 4 bases and J by 3 bases, with 8 bases of the junction left unmatched. CDR3 amino acids: CASSSSLAGGLYEQYF. As DNA, the CDR3 is TGTGCCAGCAGCTCAAGTCTAGCGGGAGGACTCTACGAGCAGTACTTC.

The V call is TRBV28, the J call TRBJ1-2; D perhaps matches TRBD1 (6 bases). V dropped 7 bases and J dropped 5 bases, with 17 bases sitting between them. CDR3 size: 14 residues. Germline V gives CDR1 MDHEN, CDR2 SYDVKM. CDR3 nucleotide sequence: TGTGCCAGCATTGCCCCACAGGGAAATTATGGCTACACCTTC. Protein sequence: CASIAPQGNYGYTF.

The chain uses TRBV18 and TRBJ1-2; the match to TRBD1 covers 9 bases. V was pared by 4 bases and J by 8 bases, with 17 bases of the junction left unmatched. Germline assignment: CDR1 KGHSH and CDR2 LQKENI. CDR3 length equals 17 residues. CDR3 loop: CASSLTEGTGPITGYTF. Written as DNA, the CDR3 is TGTGCCAGCTCACTCACCGAGGGGACAGGGCCTATAACAGGCTACACCTTC.

This sequence joins TRBV5-4 and TRBJ2-1, with TRBD2 identical over 7 bases. The CDR3 has 14 amino acids. Trimming removed 0 bases from V and 9 bases from J; junction bases left unmatched: 6. Germline V lookup: CDR1 SGHNT, CDR2 YYREEE (reference sequence). The DNA for the CDR3 is TGTGCCAGCAGCTTGGGGACTAGTTATAGTGAGCAGTTCTTC. Translated, it gives CASSLGTSYSEQFF.

V and J are TRBV7-2 and TRBJ2-2, with 12 bases identical to TRBD2. The CDR3 is 15 residues long. Germline V gene data show CDR1 as SGHTA and CDR2 as FQGNSA. J was trimmed by 4 bases and V by 7 bases; bases with no gene match: 4. The CDR3 sequence: CASTPTSGSTGELFF. CDR3 sequence (DNA): TGTGCCAGCACCCCGACTAGCGGGAGCACCGGGGAGCTGTTTTTT. Looking up the rest from reference TRBV7-2 and TRBJ2-2 gives the full variable domain: GAGVSQSPSNKVTEKGKDVELRCDPISGHTALYWYRQSLGQGLEFLIYFQGNSAPDKSGLPSDRFSAERTGGSVSTLTIQRTQQEDSAVYLCASTPTSGSTGELFFGEGSRLTVL.

The chain joins TRBV10-3 to TRBJ2-3, with TRBD2 matching over 9 bases. J gave up 1 base and V 8 bases, and 10 bases lay outside the gene matches. Germline V CDR1 and CDR2: ENHRY, SYGVKD. The CDR3 extends over 16 amino acids. The CDR3 spells CAIGAGGPYGTDTQYF. In DNA, the CDR3 is TGTGCCATCGGGGCGGGAGGGCCCTACGGCACAGATACGCAGTATTTT.

The J gene is TRBJ1-4, the V gene TRBV6-1, with unresolved D. This CDR3 spans 16 amino acids. The V end was cut by 2 bases, the J end by 6 bases, with 16 bases between. Germline V gene lookup returns CDR1 MNHNS and CDR2 SASEGT. The CDR3 nucleotides are TGTGCCAGCAGTGAACGTTCGTGGGGAGGCGATGAAAAACTGTTTTTT. This translates into CASSERSWGGDEKLFF.

The chain has TRBV19 and TRBJ2-2; possible D gene TRBD2, 7 bases. This CDR3 spans 13 amino acids. Germline assignment: CDR1 LNHDA and CDR2 SQIVND (reference sequence). The ends were cut back, 11 bases at V and 3 bases at J, with 13 bases in the middle. The CDR3 is CAGGARDTGELFF. In nucleotides, the CDR3 is TGTGCCGGGGGGGCGCGGGACACCGGGGAGCTGTTTTTT. Variable domain in full (rest from reference TRBV19 and TRBJ2-2): DGGITQSPKYLFRKEGQNVTLSCEQNLNHDAMYWYRQDPGQGLRLIYYSQIVNDFQKGDIAEGYSVSREKKESFPLTVTSAQKNPTAFYLCAGGARDTGELFFGEGSRLTVL.

J is TRBJ1-4 and V is TRBV6-5; TRBD1 agrees at 9 bases. CDR1 MNHEY and CDR2 SVGAGI come from the germline V gene. Trimming at V came to 4 bases and at J to 0 bases, leaving 3 bases not matched to a gene. This CDR3 comprises 16 residues. The CDR3 loop is CASSSGTGTTNEKLFF. CDR3 sequence (DNA): TGTGCCAGCAGTTCCGGGACAGGGACAACTAATGAAAAACTGTTTTTT.

V usage is TRBV11-2 and J usage is TRBJ2-3; 9 nucleotides line up with TRBD2. The J segment lost 2 bases and the V segment lost 1 base, leaving 7 bases of the junction unmatched. The length of the CDR3 is 17 residues. In germline, CDR1 is SGHAT, CDR2 FQNNGV. In nucleotides, the CDR3 is TGTGCCAGCAGCTTAGTGGGGACTAGCCCTACCACAGATACGCAGTATTTT. This codes for CASSLVGTSPTTDTQYF.

The gene calls are TRBV5-1 and TRBJ2-3, with a weak D call TRBD1 (5 bases). Per germline, CDR1 SGHRS and CDR2 YFSETQ. The CDR3 is 13 residues long. Trimming removed 4 bases at V and 6 bases at J, with 12 bases between. DNA for the CDR3: TGCGCCAGCAGCGGGGCGGCCGGGGATACGCAGTATTTT. Translation gives CASSGAAGDTQYF. Variable domain in full (rest from reference TRBV5-1 and TRBJ2-3): KAGVTQTPRYLIKTRGQQVTLSCSPISGHRSVSWYQQTPGQGLQFLFEYFSETQRNKGNFPGRFSGRQFSNSRSEMNVSTLELGDSALYLCASSGAAGDTQYFGPGTRLTVL.

The V call is TRBV11-2, the J call TRBJ2-3, with TRBD2 matching over 9 bases. V dropped 1 base and J dropped 6; count of bases not matched to a gene: 5. The CDR3 is made up of 15 amino acids. Germline loops: CDR1 SGHAT, CDR2 FQNNGV. DNA of the CDR3: TGTGCCAGCAGCTTAGTCCTAACTAGCGGGGATACGCAGTATTTT. It specifies CASSLVLTSGDTQYF.

The J gene is TRBJ2-1, the V gene TRBV9, with 9 bases lining up with TRBD2. Germline assignment: CDR1 SGDLS and CDR2 YYNGEE. The CDR3 runs 13 residues. After removal of 3 bases from V and 6 bases from J, the junction contained 1 base not matched to a gene. The CDR3 nucleotides are TGTGCCAGCAGCGAGACTAGCGGCAATGAGCAGTTCTTC. Residues: CASSETSGNEQFF.

J is TRBJ2-1 and V is TRBV27; TRBD2 matches at 8 bases. Germline V gene data show CDR1 as MNHEY and CDR2 as SMNVEV (reference sequence). The CDR3 extends over 16 amino acids. Unmatched junction bases numbered 11, after V lost 2 bases and J lost 8 bases. CDR3 coding DNA: TGTGCCAGCAGTTTAATCTGGGTGGGACTAGGGGATGAGCAGTTCTTC. This codes for CASSLIWVGLGDEQFF.

This clone has more than one count but fewer than ten. The chain carries TRBV7-9 and TRBJ2-7; perhaps TRBD2 as D (6 bases). CDR3 size: 13 residues. Germline V gene data show CDR1 as SEHNR and CDR2 as FQNEAQ (reference sequence). Deletions cut 2 bases from V and 2 bases from J, with 7 bases between. The DNA for the CDR3 is TGTGCCAGCAGCTTATCGGGGGCCTACGAGCAGTACTTC. Translating gives CASSLSGAYEQYF.

This clone was seen just once. This rearrangement joins TRBV2 to TRBJ1-5; D is unclear. The CDR3 is 14 residues long. Looked up from germline, CDR1 is SNHLY and CDR2 is FYNNEI. V dropped 6 bases and J dropped 0 bases, with 9 bases sitting between them. The CDR3 loop is CASSQEVSNQPQHF. In DNA, the CDR3 is TGTGCCAGCAGCCAGGAGGTTAGCAATCAGCCCCAGCATTTT.

This clone is a singleton in its sample. The chain joins TRBV5-4 to TRBJ2-2, with TRBD2 identical over 12 bases. CDR1 SGHNT and CDR2 YYREEE come from the germline V gene (reference sequence). This CDR3 is built from 16 residues. Trimming removed 3 bases from V and 6 bases from J; junction bases left unmatched: 6. CDR3 in amino acids: CASSSSGRVPSGELFF. For the CDR3, the DNA is TGTGCCAGCAGCTCTAGCGGGAGGGTACCTTCCGGGGAGCTGTTTTTT.

The rearrangement joins TRBV4-1 to TRBJ2-1, with 15 bases that match TRBD2. Trimming at V came to 1 base and at J to 7 bases, leaving 11 bases not matched to a gene. The germline CDR1 and CDR2 sequences are MGHRA and YSYEKL. This CDR3 spans 19 amino acids. The CDR3 loop is CASSQAGTSGGRVGNEQFF. CDR3 DNA sequence: TGCGCCAGCAGCCAAGCGGGGACTAGCGGGGGGAGGGTAGGTAATGAGCAGTTCTTC.

The rearrangement joins TRBV5-1 to TRBJ2-7, with TRBD1 matching 10 bases. Germline CDR1 SGHRS, CDR2 YFSETQ. This CDR3 is 14 amino acids long. J gave up 6 bases and V 3 bases, and 6 bases lay outside the gene matches. The CDR3 region has the DNA TGCGCCAGCAGCTCGGGACAGGGGACCCGCGAGCAGTACTTC. It yields the protein CASSSGQGTREQYF.

The chain combines TRBV15 with TRBJ1-1; weak D call: TRBD1 (5 bases). The CDR3 is 14 residues long. The V end was cut by 4 bases, the J end by 2 bases, with 11 bases between. Germline CDR1 is LNHNV and CDR2 is YYDKDF (reference sequence). CDR3 residues: CATSTTRVNTEAFF. In nucleotides, the CDR3 is TGTGCCACCAGCACCACCAGGGTTAACACTGAAGCTTTCTTT.

This chain uses TRBV9 with TRBJ2-1, with 12 bases fitting TRBD2. V dropped 2 bases and J dropped 8; count of bases not matched to a gene: 11. Looked up from germline, CDR1 is SGDLS and CDR2 is YYNGEE. The CDR3 sequence is 17 residues long. CDR3 DNA sequence: TGTGCCAGCAGCGTGCTAGGACTAGCGGGATCCCGCGATGAGCAGTTCTTC. This codes for CASSVLGLAGSRDEQFF.

The chain has TRBV6-1 and TRBJ2-1; D is possibly TRBD2 (6 bases). The V and J ends lost 6 bases and 9 bases respectively, with 21 bases between them. This CDR3 region has 15 residues. Germline V CDR1 and CDR2: MNHNS, SASEGT. CDR3 loop: CASRTQLGGKGEQFF. DNA of the CDR3: TGTGCCAGCAGAACCCAATTGGGCGGGAAGGGTGAGCAGTTCTTC.

This chain joins TRBV7-8 and TRBJ2-3, with TRBD2 identical over 11 bases. Trimming took 5 bases from V and 5 from J; bases not matched to a gene: 9. The CDR3 is made up of 16 amino acids. Germline V CDR1 and CDR2: SGHVS, FQNEAQ. The CDR3 here is CASSRRLAGYQDTQYF. The CDR3 coding sequence is TGTGCCAGCAGCCGAAGACTAGCGGGATACCAAGATACGCAGTATTTT. Combining the CDR3 with reference TRBV7-8 and TRBJ2-3 gives the whole variable domain GAGVSQSPRYKVAKRGQDVALRCDPISGHVSLFWYQQALGQGPEFLTYFQNEAQLDKSGLPSDRFFAERPEGSVSTLKIQRTQQEDSAVYLCASSRRLAGYQDTQYFGPGTRLTVL.

The chain is built from TRBV18 and TRBJ2-5; the match to TRBD1 covers 8 bases. J was trimmed by 5 bases and V by 1 base; bases with no gene match: 6. The CDR3 contains 15 residues. CDR1 and CDR2 (germline): KGHSH, LQKENI. The chain's CDR3 is CASSPRGRGPETQYF. In DNA, the CDR3 is TGTGCCAGCTCACCACGGGGCAGGGGGCCGGAGACCCAGTACTTC.

The chain is built from TRBV6-5 and TRBJ2-7; 8 nucleotides match TRBD1. The V and J ends lost 8 bases and 4 bases, in that order; junction bases with no gene match: 13. Germline CDR1 MNHEY, CDR2 SVGAGI. The CDR3 is 15 residues long. The CDR3 sequence: CASLSTDRVSYEQYF. As DNA, the CDR3 is TGTGCCAGCCTGAGCACGGACAGGGTGTCGTACGAGCAGTACTTC.

The CDR3 sequence is CASSLATEYNEQFF. CDR3 nucleotide sequence: TGTGCCAGCAGCTTAGCCACAGAGTACAATGAGCAGTTCTTC. The V call is TRBV7-2, the J call TRBJ2-1; D unresolved. Deletions cut 0 bases from V and 4 bases from J, with 7 bases between. The germline V gene encodes CDR1 SGHTA and CDR2 FQGNSA. This CDR3 is built from 14 residues.